These T cell receptor beta chains were read from a single sample in a study of T cell changes during pregnancy in multiple sclerosis. Some clones are missing from TCRdb's copy, which holds only in-frame ones; the method was immunoSEQ multiplex PCR. This repertoire shows just over 80,000 clones, roughly 95% found once; its top ten account for under 1.2%. Source: peripheral blood, taken in the second trimester of pregnancy. These receptors were obtained from a female donor with multiple sclerosis, enrolled in a pregnancy study. The CDR3 runs from the conserved cysteine through the conserved F or W. A D gene is named only where the DNA matches it firmly. Size is stated for part of the rows, as once, few or many counts, or as a class when the clone is expanded.

V	J	size	D	DNA	CDR3
TRBV9	TRBJ2-2	-	TRBD1	TGTGCCAGCAGCGTTACTACAGGGGATGGCGCCGGGGAGCTGTTTTTT	CASSVTTGDGAGELFF
TRBV7-9	TRBJ1-3	-	TRBD1	TGTGCCAGCAGCCCACAATCACCGGGACAGGGGAGTCTGAATTTT	CASSPQSPGQGSLNF
TRBV25-1	TRBJ2-4	-	TRBD1	TGTGCCAGCAGTAGAGCCGGGACAGGAAAAAACATTCAGTACTTC	CASSRAGTGKNIQYF
TRBV9	TRBJ2-3	-	TRBD2	TGTGCCAGCAGCCCCCCCGGACTAGCGGGCACAGATACGCAGTATTTT	CASSPPGLAGTDTQYF
TRBV19	TRBJ1-1	-	TRBD1	TGTGCCAGTACGGAGGCACAGGGGCCTAGTCGTAAAGCTTTCTTT	CASTEAQGPSRKAFF
TRBV19	TRBJ1-3	-	-	TGTGCCAGTACCCAGGATCCCAATGGAAACACCATATATTTT	CASTQDPNGNTIYF
TRBV9	TRBJ1-1	-	-	TGTGCCAGCAGCGGGGGGAGGCGGACTGAAGCTTTCTTT	CASSGGRRTEAFF
TRBV6-1	TRBJ2-7	-	-	TGTGCCAGCAGTGAAATGATAGACAGGAAATCCTCCTACGAGCAGTACTTC	CASSEMIDRKSSYEQYF
TRBV15	TRBJ2-7	-	-	TGTGCCACCAGCAGAGCCCCATCCTACGAGCAGTACTTC	CATSRAPSYEQYF
TRBV7-9	TRBJ2-1	-	TRBD1	TGTGCCAGCAGGGAACAGGGGAGCTCCTACAATGAGCAGTTCTTC	CASREQGSSYNEQFF
TRBV7-9	TRBJ2-7	-	-	TGTGCCAGCAGCTTATTAGGGCAGGGTGTTAACGAGCAGTACTTC	CASSLLGQGVNEQYF
TRBV28	TRBJ1-1	-	-	TGTGCCAGCACATCGGCCCGGAGCACGCTGAAGCTTTTCTTT	CASTSARSTLKLFF
TRBV12-5	TRBJ2-7	-	TRBD2	TGTGCTAGTGGTTTACGAGCGGGACTAGCGGGAGTAGGGGCCTCCTACGAGCAGTACTTC	CASGLRAGLAGVGASYEQYF
TRBV5-1	TRBJ2-2	-	TRBD2	TGCGCCAGCAGCTTACTAGCGGGAGCCACGGGAACCGGGGAGCTGTTTTTT	CASSLLAGATGTGELFF
TRBV7-9	TRBJ2-7	-	-	TGTGCCAGCAGCTTAGGGTTGGACGGGAGAGGGGCGCAGTACTTC	CASSLGLDGRGAQYF
TRBV7-2	TRBJ1-5	once	-	TGTGCCAGCAGCCCCTCGGGGACAAGCAATCAGCCCCAGCATTTT	CASSPSGTSNQPQHF
TRBV2	TRBJ1-1	-	-	TGTGCCAGCAGTGGACAGACGCTTAACACTGAAGCTTTCTTT	CASSGQTLNTEAFF
TRBV6-5	TRBJ1-1	-	-	TGTGCCAGCAGACCCGCGGGCGAGGGCACTGAAGCTTTCTTT	CASRPAGEGTEAFF
TRBV19	TRBJ1-5	-	TRBD1	TGTGCCAGTTCCAATCCTGACAGGGGGCTTAATCAGCCCCAGCATTTT	CASSNPDRGLNQPQHF
TRBV18	TRBJ1-3	-	-	TGTGCCAGCTCACCACCGGGGGCCTCTGGAAACACCATATATTTT	CASSPPGASGNTIYF
TRBV5-1	TRBJ2-1	-	TRBD2	TGCGCCAGCAGCAAGGAGAGGACTAGCGGGTTTATTAATGAGCAGTTCTTC	CASSKERTSGFINEQFF
TRBV15	TRBJ2-3	once	-	TGTGCCACCAGCCCGACGAGGGATACGCAGTATTTT	CATSPTRDTQYF
TRBV7-5	TRBJ2-7	-	-	TGTGTCAGAAGCTTAGTGGGCGTATCAGCCTACGAGCAGTACTTC	CVRSLVGVSAYEQYF
TRBV12-5	TRBJ2-3	-	TRBD2	TGTGCTAGTGGTTTCGGACTAGCGGGATTTCTAGATACGCAGTATTTT	CASGFGLAGFLDTQYF
TRBV9	TRBJ2-1	-	TRBD2	TGTGCCAGCAGCGTAGAGGTAGCGGGAGAACGTAATGAGCAGTTCTTC	CASSVEVAGERNEQFF
TRBV6-5	TRBJ2-1	-	-	TGTGCCAGCAGTTTGGGGGGTGAGCAGTTCTTC	CASSLGGEQFF
TRBV25-1	TRBJ1-1	-	-	TGTGCCAGCAGTGAAATGACAGGATTATCTGAAGCTTTCTTT	CASSEMTGLSEAFF
TRBV7-9	TRBJ2-1	-	TRBD2	TGTGCCAGCAGTCATGGACTAGAGGGGCCTGAGCAGTTCTTC	CASSHGLEGPEQFF
TRBV15	TRBJ2-1	-	TRBD2	TGTGCCACCAGCAGAGATGGGGTAGCGGGATATGAGCAGTTCTTC	CATSRDGVAGYEQFF
TRBV9	TRBJ2-3	-	TRBD2	TGTGCCAGCAGCGGGACCGGGACTAGTTCCCTCGGTACGCAGTATTTT	CASSGTGTSSLGTQYF
TRBV28	TRBJ1-2	-	TRBD1	TGTGCCAGCAGATTGGACAGGGGGTTAGGAAGCTACACCTTC	CASRLDRGLGSYTF
TRBV7-9	TRBJ2-3	-	-	TGTGCCAGCAGCCCCCAGGCCGAACAGGGACGCACAGATACGCAGTATTTT	CASSPQAEQGRTDTQYF
TRBV27	TRBJ2-1	-	TRBD1	TGTGCCAGCAGTTTCGGGACAGGGCCCTACAATGAGCAGTTCTTC	CASSFGTGPYNEQFF
TRBV14	TRBJ2-7	-	TRBD2	TGTGCCAGCAGCCAAGTACGTCTAGCGGGAGGCGAGCAGTACTTC	CASSQVRLAGGEQYF
TRBV9	TRBJ2-1	-	TRBD2	TGTGCCAGCAGCGTAGGGGCTAGCGGAGCGGGGAATGAGCAGTTCTTC	CASSVGASGAGNEQFF
TRBV28	TRBJ2-7	-	TRBD1	TGTGCCAGCAGCTCCGGACAGGGACCTGCCTACGAGCAGTACTTC	CASSSGQGPAYEQYF
TRBV5-5	TRBJ1-3	-	-	TGTGCCAGCTCCTTTGGAGCAATATGGTCTGGAAACACCATATATTTT	CASSFGAIWSGNTIYF
TRBV6-4	TRBJ2-3	-	-	TGTGCCAGCAGTGAAGGGGGAGGGCCCGTTACAGATACGCAGTATTTT	CASSEGGGPVTDTQYF
TRBV5-1	TRBJ2-7	-	-	TGCGCCAGCAGCTTTCCAGAGGGAAGCTCCTACGAGCAGTACTTC	CASSFPEGSSYEQYF
TRBV10-2	TRBJ2-1	-	TRBD2	TGCGCCAGCAGTGTGCTAGCGGGAGCGGACAATGAGCAGTTCTTC	CASSVLAGADNEQFF
TRBV7-9	TRBJ2-2	-	TRBD1	TGTGCCAGCAGCCCTCCGGACAGGGGAAACACCGGGGAGCTGTTTTTT	CASSPPDRGNTGELFF
TRBV5-1	TRBJ2-1	-	TRBD1	TGCGCCAGCAGCCTAAGGACAGGGGGCTACAATGAGCAGTTCTTC	CASSLRTGGYNEQFF
TRBV18	TRBJ1-1	-	-	TGTGCCAGCTCACGAGACGCGGCAGGGGCCACTGAAGCTTTCTTT	CASSRDAAGATEAFF